Listed below are T cell receptor beta chains from one sample, sequenced in a study of radiation and T cells in renal cell carcinoma. Measured with immunoSEQ multiplex PCR; TCRdb has only the in-frame clones, and not every one. Of some 100,000 clones in the sample, approximately 82% were seen once. The input for sequencing was blood, taken from a patient whose treatment included radiotherapy and nephrectomy. These receptors originate from a man in his 60s with renal cell carcinoma. Each CDR3 is given with its conserved first and last residue. D genes are given only for firm matches. The size entry is marked missing in some rows and otherwise reads once, few, many or a size class.

>TRBD1|few|TRBV14|TRBJ1-1
CASSPAGQGLTLEAFF
TGTGCCAGCAGCCCCGCAGGACAGGGACTGACCCTTGAAGCTTTCTTT
>.|.|TRBV28|TRBJ2-7
CASSFVGSGYEQYF
TGTGCCAGCAGTTTTGTCGGGAGTGGGTACGAGCAGTACTTC
>.|.|TRBV5-1|TRBJ1-3
CASSLTGHSGNTIYF
TGCGCCAGCAGCTTGACAGGACACTCTGGAAACACCATATATTTT
>TRBD2|.|TRBV10-3|TRBJ2-7
CAIMGRLLAGGYEQYF
TGTGCCATCATGGGGCGGCTCCTGGCGGGGGGTTACGAGCAGTACTTC
>.|few|TRBV11-2|TRBJ2-3
CASSLGAGTTQYF
TGTGCCAGCAGCTTAGGGGCGGGGACTACGCAGTATTTT
>.|.|TRBV5-1|TRBJ2-4
CASSYPDPLTQYF
TGCGCCAGCAGCTACCCCGACCCACTTACTCAGTACTTC
>.|.|TRBV7-9|TRBJ2-7
CASSLSRGEQYF
TGTGCCAGCAGCTTAAGCAGGGGCGAGCAGTACTTC
>.|.|TRBV29-1|TRBJ1-1
CSVGGAEAFF
TGCAGCGTTGGCGGCGCTGAAGCTTTCTTT
>.|.|TRBV4-2|TRBJ1-4
CASSQDRGQNEKLFF
TGTGCCAGCAGCCAAGACAGGGGACAAAATGAAAAACTGTTTTTT
>TRBD2|.|TRBV6-6|TRBJ2-1
CASSYDGTSGQFF
TGTGCCAGCAGTTACGACGGGACTAGCGGACAGTTCTTC
>.|.|TRBV27|TRBJ1-3
CASRTAFSGNTIYF
TGTGCCAGCAGGACCGCTTTCTCTGGAAACACCATATATTTT
>TRBD1|.|TRBV19|TRBJ2-3
CASSRDRERDTQYF
TGTGCCAGTAGCCGGGACAGGGAGAGGGATACGCAGTATTTT
>TRBD1|.|TRBV4-1|TRBJ2-7
CASSQAGIFGTGLYEQYF
TGCGCCAGCAGCCAAGCCGGGATTTTCGGGACAGGGCTCTACGAGCAGTACTTC
>TRBD2|once|TRBV27|TRBJ2-3
CASSLSASGFTDTQYF
TGTGCCAGCAGTTTATCTGCTAGCGGGTTCACAGATACGCAGTATTTT
>TRBD2|.|TRBV7-2|TRBJ2-7
CASSYSASGRDEQYF
TGTGCCAGCAGCTACTCGGCTAGCGGGAGAGACGAGCAGTACTTC
>.|.|TRBV7-9|TRBJ2-2
CASRGATGDTGELFF
TGTGCCAGCAGAGGGGCAACCGGGGACACCGGGGAGCTGTTTTTT
>.|.|TRBV11-2|TRBJ2-2
CASSPGDTGELFF
TGTGCCAGCAGCCCCGGGGACACCGGGGAGCTGTTTTTT
>TRBD2|.|TRBV10-3|TRBJ2-5
CATNQGVAGGETQYF
TGTGCCACCAATCAAGGAGTAGCGGGAGGGGAGACCCAGTACTTC
>TRBD2|.|TRBV27|TRBJ2-2
CASSFFGTNEGPGELFF
TGTGCCAGCAGTTTCTTTGGGACTAACGAAGGGCCCGGGGAGCTGTTTTTT
>TRBD1|.|TRBV27|TRBJ2-7
CASTLRTGGISYEQYF
TGTGCCAGCACCTTACGAACAGGGGGAATTTCCTACGAGCAGTACTTC
>.|medium-sized|TRBV19|TRBJ1-1
CASSPPGGRLNTEAFF
TGTGCCAGTAGTCCCCCTGGCGGACGGCTGAACACTGAAGCTTTCTTT
>.|.|TRBV10-1|TRBJ2-2
CASSELRGPGELFF
TGCGCCAGCAGTGAGTTACGGGGACCCGGGGAGCTGTTTTTT
>.|once|TRBV27|TRBJ2-7
CASSSTGHEQYF
TGTGCCAGCAGCTCTACAGGCCACGAGCAGTACTTC
>.|.|TRBV6-5|TRBJ1-2
CASTRPTMKGYTF
TGTGCCAGCACTCGACCTACAATGAAGGGCTACACCTTC
>.|once|TRBV27|TRBJ2-1
CASSAQGTSSYNEQFF
TGTGCCAGCAGTGCACAGGGTACTAGCTCCTACAATGAGCAGTTCTTC
>.|few|TRBV28|TRBJ2-7
CASYSVGHSYEQYF
TGTGCCAGCTACTCCGTAGGGCACTCCTACGAGCAGTACTTC
>TRBD2|.|TRBV27|TRBJ2-7
CASSFQGTSAYEQYF
TGTGCCAGCAGTTTCCAGGGGACTAGCGCCTACGAGCAGTACTTC
>.|.|TRBV29-1|TRBJ2-1
CSVSPGAVNEQFF
TGCAGCGTATCTCCGGGGGCGGTGAATGAGCAGTTCTTC
>.|.|TRBV7-9|TRBJ2-7
CASSLTRELYEQYF
TGTGCCAGCAGCTTAACCCGGGAACTCTACGAGCAGTACTTC
>TRBD1|.|TRBV7-9|TRBJ1-4
CASSLGDRGANEKLFF
TGTGCCAGCAGCTTGGGGGACAGGGGAGCTAATGAAAAACTGTTTTTT
>.|once|TRBV10-3|TRBJ1-5
CAISGSGGNQPQHF
TGTGCCATCAGTGGGTCAGGGGGCAATCAGCCCCAGCATTTT
>.|.|TRBV19|TRBJ2-6
CASSIIMGANVLTF
TGTGCCAGTAGTATTATTATGGGGGCCAACGTCCTGACTTTC